These 26 T cell receptor beta chains came from one sample sequenced in a study of blood T cell repertoires in COVID-19. TCRdb's table, derived via immunoSEQ multiplex PCR, lists solely in-frame clones and lacks some. The sample consists of some 210,000 clones, about 91% of them appearing once. Sequences were obtained from PBMCs or T cells enriched from blood (not recorded which). The source is a man aged 18 to 30 with acute COVID-19.

The rearrangement joins TRBV11-3 to TRBJ2-6; 9 bases fit TRBD1. Trimming took 4 bases from V and 0 from J; bases not matched to a gene: 4. Looked up from germline, CDR1 is SGHNT and CDR2 is YENEEA. CDR3 length: 17 residues. Written as DNA, the CDR3 is TGTGCCAGCAGCTCTACAGGGGGCAGCTCTGGGGCCAACGTCCTGACTTTC. Translated: CASSSTGGSSGANVLTF.

This clone was counted between two and nine times. The CDR3 region is CASSLSITKGEKLFF. The DNA for the CDR3 is TGTGCCAGCAGTTTATCTATTACGAAGGGGGAAAAACTGTTTTTT. This sequence joins TRBV27 and TRBJ1-4, with TRBD1 as a possible D gene (5 bases). The germline V gene has CDR1 MNHEY and CDR2 SMNVEV (reference sequence). The CDR3 spans 15 residues. V dropped 0 bases and J dropped 8 bases, with 13 bases sitting between them.

The rearrangement uses TRBV6-5 and TRBJ2-7; D is unclear. Germline values: CDR1 MNHEY, CDR2 SVGAGI. V was shortened by 2 bases and J by 2 bases, with 10 bases between the two germline ends. This CDR3 contains 14 residues. In DNA form, the CDR3 reads TGTGCCAGCAGTTACGGCAGTATACCCTACGAGCAGTACTTC. Protein: CASSYGSIPYEQYF.

The V gene is TRBV27, the J gene TRBJ2-5; 10 nucleotides match TRBD2. This CDR3 is built from 18 residues. Looked up from germline, CDR1 is MNHEY and CDR2 is SMNVEV (reference sequence). V lost 2 bases, J lost 5 bases, and 14 bases stayed unmatched. The CDR3 sequence: CASSLSRGGLAGEETQYF. CDR3 coding DNA: TGTGCCAGCAGTTTAAGTCGCGGCGGGCTAGCGGGAGAGGAGACCCAGTACTTC.

The rearrangement joins TRBV6-2 or TRBV6-3 to TRBJ1-2, with D unclear. The CDR3 length is 14 residues. The germline gives CDR1 MNHEY, CDR2 SVGEGT. V dropped 6 bases and J dropped 4 bases, with 15 bases sitting between them. CDR3 DNA: TGTGCCAGCAGCCAACCACGACACCTCTATGGCTACACCTTC. This gives the protein CASSQPRHLYGYTF.

This clone is a singleton in its sample. This chain links TRBV5-1 with TRBJ1-1; D is unclear. Germline assignment: CDR1 SGHRS and CDR2 YFSETQ. V gave up 0 bases and J gave up 6 bases, with 15 bases separating them. The CDR3 consists of 15 residues. The CDR3 sequence is CASSLGSPGIAEAFF. CDR3 DNA: TGCGCCAGCAGCTTGGGGTCCCCGGGGATTGCTGAAGCTTTCTTT.

This chain connects TRBV27 to TRBJ1-3; no reliable D call. This CDR3 has 12 amino acids. Between the trimmed V and J ends, which lost 6 bases and 4 bases, there was a span of 7 bases. Germline CDR1 and CDR2: MNHEY and SMNVEV (reference sequence). CDR3 protein: CASSQRGNTIYF. The DNA for the CDR3 is TGTGCCAGCAGCCAGAGGGGAAACACCATATATTTT.

CDR3 coding DNA: TGTGCCAGCAGCCCCCGGGACAGGGTGGGTGAGCAGTTCTTC. Protein product: CASSPRDRVGEQFF. This rearrangement joins TRBV7-2 to TRBJ2-1; 9 bases are a match to TRBD1. Unmatched junction bases numbered 8, after V lost 5 bases and J lost 9 bases. Germline assignment: CDR1 SGHTA and CDR2 FQGNSA. The CDR3 is 14 amino acids.

The V and J genes are TRBV13 and TRBJ1-1, with D maybe TRBD1 (5 bases). Germline loops: CDR1 PRHDT, CDR2 FYEKMQ (reference sequence). This CDR3 contains 14 residues. Trimming cost V 4 bases and J 6 bases, with 15 bases left between them. CDR3 coding DNA: TGTGCCAGCAGCTCACGGACAAATTCAGCTGAAGCTTTCTTT. Translation: CASSSRTNSAEAFF.

The gene calls are TRBV5-8 and TRBJ2-3; 10 bases match TRBD2. Germline loops: CDR1 SGHTS, CDR2 YDEGEE. This CDR3 is 15 amino acids long. Trimming took 2 bases from V and 5 from J; bases not matched to a gene: 5. CDR3 nucleotides: TGTGCCAGCAGCTTAGGGCTAGCGGGAGTAGATACGCAGTATTTT. This translates into CASSLGLAGVDTQYF.

J is TRBJ1-5 and V is TRBV20-1, with D perhaps matching TRBD1 (5 bases). CDR1 DFQATT and CDR2 SNEGSKA come from the germline V gene (reference sequence). V shed 3 bases and J shed 3 bases, with 9 bases lying between them. The CDR3 has 13 residues. The CDR3 protein is CSASEDNNQPQHF. The DNA of the CDR3 is TGCAGTGCTAGTGAGGACAACAATCAGCCCCAGCATTTT.

This chain joins TRBV9 and TRBJ2-3; D is possibly TRBD2 (6 bases). Trimming shortened V by 4 bases and J by 1 base, and 13 bases separated the two germline ends. The CDR3 is made up of 15 amino acids. Germline lookup yields CDR1 SGDLS and CDR2 YYNGEE. CDR3 bases: TGTGCCAGCAGCCCTCTGGGCGGGGGCACAGATACGCAGTATTTT. Translating gives CASSPLGGGTDTQYF.

This clone has a handful of counts. This rearrangement joins TRBV6-2 or TRBV6-3 to TRBJ2-2, with D possibly TRBD2 on 6 matching bases. The CDR3 consists of 15 residues. Germline loops: CDR1 MNHEY, CDR2 SVGEGT. Trimming cost V 4 bases and J 2 bases, with 11 bases left between them. Written as DNA, the CDR3 is TGTGCCAGCAGTTCCGGGACTGATAACACCGGGGAGCTGTTTTTT. Protein sequence: CASSSGTDNTGELFF.

The chain combines TRBV19 with TRBJ2-1; TRBD1 is a possible D gene (6 bases). V lost 9 bases and J 8 bases, leaving 23 bases between the germline ends. Germline-derived CDR1 and CDR2 are LNHDA and SQIVND (reference sequence). The CDR3 is made up of 15 amino acids. This CDR3 is CASRIQGGNVDEQFF. The DNA of the CDR3 is TGTGCCAGCCGAATACAGGGCGGAAACGTCGATGAGCAGTTCTTC.

The V call is TRBV19, the J call TRBJ1-1, with TRBD1 matching over 8 bases. This CDR3 contains 14 residues. V lost 4 bases and J lost 1; bases outside the gene matches: 2. Germline V gene lookup returns CDR1 LNHDA and CDR2 SQIVND (reference sequence). The CDR3 loop is CASSRDRTNTEAFF. CDR3 DNA: TGTGCCAGTAGTAGGGACAGGACGAACACTGAAGCTTTCTTT.

The table lists this clone with a count of one. The genes are TRBV19 and TRBJ1-4; the D is unclear. The V end lost 7 bases, the J end lost 4 bases, and 13 bases lay between the germline ends. CDR1 LNHDA and CDR2 SQIVND come from the germline V gene (reference sequence). The CDR3 spans 14 residues. For the CDR3, the DNA is TGTGCCAGTACCCCACGGGGAGGTAATGAAAAACTGTTTTTT. Translating it yields CASTPRGGNEKLFF.

This rearrangement joins TRBV5-1 to TRBJ2-1; TRBD1 matches at 10 bases. J lost 6 bases, V lost 2 bases, and 5 bases had no gene match. The CDR3 is 15 amino acids. The germline CDR1 and CDR2 sequences are SGHRS and YFSETQ. Here the CDR3 DNA reads TGCGCCAGCAGCTTAGGGACAGGGGAGTTCAATGAGCAGTTCTTC. Its protein product is CASSLGTGEFNEQFF.

CDR3 protein: CAWSGPGQIYGYTF. The CDR3 DNA follows: TGTGCCTGGAGTGGGCCGGGACAGATCTATGGCTACACCTTC. The chain links TRBV30 to TRBJ1-2, with 7 bases lining up with TRBD1. Germline CDR1 reads GTSNPN; CDR2 reads SVGIG (reference sequence). J was trimmed by 4 bases and V by 1 base; bases with no gene match: 6. The CDR3 sequence is 14 residues long.

This clone occurred once. The rearrangement uses TRBV2 and TRBJ2-7, with 7 bases identical to TRBD1. The J segment lost 2 bases and the V segment lost 5 bases, leaving 12 bases of the junction unmatched. CDR1 and CDR2 (germline): SNHLY, FYNNEI. This CDR3 region has 16 residues. The CDR3 spells CASSKHTGAPTYEQYF. The CDR3, as DNA: TGTGCCAGCAGTAAACACACAGGGGCCCCCACCTACGAGCAGTACTTC.

The DNA of the CDR3 is TGTGCCAGCAGTGAACGCGGGCAGGCTGTTAATCAGCCCCAGCATTTT. This translates into CASSERGQAVNQPQHF. This rearrangement joins TRBV2 to TRBJ1-5; D ambiguous. Trimming removed 2 bases from V and 4 bases from J, with 15 bases in between. The CDR3 loop spans 16 amino acids. Germline V gene data show CDR1 as SNHLY and CDR2 as FYNNEI.

The chain employs TRBV18 and TRBJ1-5; D not certain. Trimming removed 2 bases at V and 7 bases at J, with 12 bases between. There are 14 residues in the CDR3. The germline V gene has CDR1 KGHSH and CDR2 LQKENI. CDR3 sequence (DNA): TGTGCCAGCTCACCAACCACTACTCGGCAGCCCCAGCATTTT. Translating it yields CASSPTTTRQPQHF.

To note about this clone: This may stem from a read error, because a much larger clone lies one nucleotide away. The sample carries other DNA sequences with the same CDR3. The chain uses TRBV30 and TRBJ1-5, with TRBD1 matching 8 bases. V dropped 1 base and J dropped 4; count of bases not matched to a gene: 6. The CDR3 runs to 15 residues. Germline assignment: CDR1 GTSNPN and CDR2 SVGIG (reference sequence). CDR3 protein: CAWSEGQGWNQPQHF. DNA of the CDR3: TGTGCCTGGAGTGAAGGACAGGGTTGGAATCAGCCCCAGCATTTT.

The V and J genes are TRBV19 and TRBJ2-3, with D possibly matching TRBD1 (5 bases). CDR3 size: 15 residues. Trimming took 4 bases from V and 1 from J, leaving 12 bases between them. Germline V lookup: CDR1 LNHDA, CDR2 SQIVND (reference sequence). DNA for the CDR3: TGTGCCAGTAGTAAATCAGGGCGCCGCACAGATACGCAGTATTTT. Translation gives CASSKSGRRTDTQYF.

The chain employs TRBV4-1 and TRBJ2-7; D unresolved. V lost 4 bases, J lost 0 bases, and 16 bases lay in between. Looked up from germline, CDR1 is MGHRA and CDR2 is YSYEKL. The CDR3 extends over 16 amino acids. Here the CDR3 reads CASSPGGRTSSYEQYF. The CDR3 region has the DNA TGCGCCAGCAGCCCCGGCGGTCGAACCAGCTCCTACGAGCAGTACTTC.

The chain joins TRBV30 to TRBJ2-5; 9 positions agree with TRBD2. Germline V gene lookup returns CDR1 GTSNPN and CDR2 SVGIG (reference sequence). J lost 2 bases, V lost 2 bases, and 9 bases had no gene match. The CDR3 runs to 16 residues. The CDR3 protein is CAWSKPILAGQETQYF. The CDR3 DNA reads as TGTGCCTGGAGTAAACCCATCCTAGCGGGACAAGAGACCCAGTACTTC.

The chain has TRBV12-3 or TRBV12-4 and TRBJ1-1, with D unclear. The CDR3 length is 13 residues. Between the trimmed V and J ends, which lost 2 bases and 1 base, there was a span of 5 bases. In DNA, the CDR3 is TGTGCCAGCAGTTTACAGGAGAACACTGAAGCTTTCTTT. Translated: CASSLQENTEAFF.